The 27 T cell receptor beta chains given below trace back to one sample, sequenced in a study of blood T cell repertoires in COVID-19. The protocol was immunoSEQ multiplex PCR, while the TCRdb copy is restricted to in-frame clones and leaves out a portion. This table holds some 200,000 clones, about 85% found once. The specimen sequenced was peripheral blood. These receptors came from a man between 60 and 75 years old with active or convalescent COVID-19.

V usage is TRBV5-4 and J usage is TRBJ2-5, with 9 positions matching TRBD2. V was pared by 0 bases and J by 3 bases, with 3 bases of the junction left unmatched. CDR3 length: 15 residues. Germline CDR1 and CDR2: SGHNT and YYREEE (reference sequence). The CDR3 nucleotides are TGTGCCAGCAGCTTGGATGTAGCGGGGGAAGAGACCCAGTACTTC. Translation gives CASSLDVAGEETQYF.

The V and J genes are TRBV19 and TRBJ2-7; D is uncertain. The CDR3 is 13 amino acids. Germline-derived CDR1 and CDR2 are LNHDA and SQIVND (reference sequence). Trimming cost V 5 bases and J 0 bases, with 8 bases left between them. The CDR3 protein is CASSLRYSYEQYF. The CDR3 bases are TGTGCCAGTAGTCTCAGATACTCCTACGAGCAGTACTTC.

The genes are TRBV19 and TRBJ2-3, with 9 bases aligning to TRBD2. The CDR3 is 20 residues long. Germline CDR1 is LNHDA and CDR2 is SQIVND (reference sequence). Trimming at V came to 2 bases and at J to 5 bases, leaving 20 bases not matched to a gene. The CDR3, as DNA: TGTGCCAGTAGTATAAGGGCAACAGGGGCGAGTAGCGGGGGAAGAGATACGCAGTATTTT. Protein sequence: CASSIRATGASSGGRDTQYF.

The chain carries TRBV5-1 and TRBJ2-2; D is unresolved. V was shortened by 5 bases and J by 1 base, with 12 bases between the two germline ends. The CDR3 totals 15 residues. The germline CDR1 and CDR2 sequences are SGHRS and YFSETQ. The CDR3 region has the DNA TGCGCCAGCAGGAACAACCTCCAGAACACCGGGGAGCTGTTTTTT. This gives the protein CASRNNLQNTGELFF.

This clone has only a few counts. This chain uses TRBV29-1 with TRBJ2-5, with D perhaps matching TRBD1 (5 bases). CDR3 length equals 15 residues. The germline CDR1 and CDR2 sequences are SQVTM and ANQGSEA. Deletions cut 0 bases from V and 1 base from J, with 12 bases between. The CDR3 here is CSVEEWGRSQETQYF. The CDR3 coding sequence is TGCAGCGTTGAAGAGTGGGGCAGGAGCCAAGAGACCCAGTACTTC.

The V call is TRBV11-2, the J call TRBJ1-4, with a tentative D call TRBD1 (5 bases). CDR3 length: 15 amino acids. Looked up from germline, CDR1 is SGHAT and CDR2 is FQNNGV. The V end was cut by 5 bases, the J end by 7 bases, with 17 bases between. Here the CDR3 reads CASSPGGKWVEKLFF. CDR3 in DNA: TGTGCCAGCAGCCCGGGGGGGAAGTGGGTTGAAAAACTGTTTTTT.

This rearrangement joins TRBV11-2 to TRBJ2-3, with 7 bases aligning to TRBD1. CDR3 length: 15 residues. Trimming removed 4 bases from V and 6 bases from J; junction bases left unmatched: 10. Germline-derived CDR1 and CDR2 are SGHAT and FQNNGV. The CDR3 protein is CASSSSRGRGDTQYF. CDR3 nucleotides: TGTGCCAGCAGCTCTTCCAGGGGGAGAGGCGATACGCAGTATTTT.

V gene TRBV9 combines with J gene TRBJ1-2; TRBD1 is a possible D gene (5 bases). With 0 bases removed from V and 5 bases from J, the gap between germline ends came to 14 bases. Germline V gene data show CDR1 as SGDLS and CDR2 as YYNGEE. The CDR3 extends over 15 amino acids. CDR3 nucleotides: TGTGCCAGCAGCGTAGGGCAGCCCTCAGGGTATGGCTACACCTTC. Its translation: CASSVGQPSGYGYTF.

Only one count was recorded for this clone. The genes are TRBV7-2 and TRBJ1-4, with D maybe TRBD1 (5 bases). Trimming took off 1 base at V and 11 bases at J, with 17 bases between the two ends. Germline CDR1 reads SGHTA; CDR2 reads FQGNSA. The CDR3 totals 15 residues. The CDR3 sequence: CASSLDPGRTRKLFF. In DNA form, the CDR3 reads TGTGCCAGCAGCTTAGACCCAGGGCGCACCCGTAAACTGTTTTTT.

The V gene is TRBV2, the J gene TRBJ1-2; 10 nucleotides match TRBD1. J was trimmed by 8 bases and V by 6 bases; bases with no gene match: 6. CDR1 SNHLY and CDR2 FYNNEI come from the germline V gene. The CDR3 consists of 13 residues. The CDR3 loop reads CASRLGQGEGYTF. CDR3 sequence (DNA): TGTGCCAGCAGGTTAGGACAGGGGGAAGGCTACACCTTC.

This clone showed up just once. V gene TRBV5-1 combines with J gene TRBJ1-4, with TRBD1 as a possible D gene (5 bases). CDR3 length: 15 amino acids. V dropped 0 bases and J dropped 7 bases, with 13 bases sitting between them. The germline CDR1 and CDR2 sequences are SGHRS and YFSETQ. In DNA form, the CDR3 reads TGCGCCAGCAGCTTGGTGGGGACTAGAGGTGAAAAACTGTTTTTT. Its protein product is CASSLVGTRGEKLFF.

V gene TRBV4-2 combines with J gene TRBJ2-3; TRBD1 might be the D (5 bases). V lost 6 bases and J 3 bases, leaving 16 bases between the germline ends. There are 15 residues in the CDR3. Germline CDR1 LGHNA, CDR2 YNFKEQ. The CDR3 here is CASRFDRYSTDTQYF. The CDR3 nucleotides read TGTGCCAGCAGATTCGACAGATATTCTACAGATACGCAGTATTTT.

This chain uses TRBV25-1 with TRBJ2-5; 9 positions agree with TRBD2. The germline V gene has CDR1 MGHDK and CDR2 SYGVNS. This CDR3 has 15 amino acids. The ends lost 7 bases at V and 2 bases at J; junction bases unmatched: 8. The CDR3 bases are TGTGCCAGCACCCGCGGGGGGGCAGGACAAGAGACCCAGTACTTC. The encoded protein is CASTRGGAGQETQYF.

This clone is a singleton in its sample. The V and J genes are TRBV29-1 and TRBJ2-5; 8 bases agree with TRBD2. Trimming removed 6 bases from V and 2 bases from J; junction bases left unmatched: 2. The germline V gene has CDR1 SQVTM and CDR2 ANQGSEA. The CDR3 is 12 residues long. CDR3 DNA sequence: TGCAGCGTAACTAGCGGTCAAGAGACCCAGTACTTC. Translated: CSVTSGQETQYF.

The rearrangement uses TRBV4-2 and TRBJ1-1; 7 nucleotides line up with TRBD1. The germline CDR1 and CDR2 sequences are LGHNA and YNFKEQ. Trimming at V came to 0 bases and at J to 2 bases, leaving 9 bases not matched to a gene. This CDR3 is 17 amino acids long. In DNA, the CDR3 is TGTGCCAGCAGCCAAGATCTTAACAGGGGAACTAACACTGAAGCTTTCTTT. This encodes CASSQDLNRGTNTEAFF.

J is TRBJ1-2 and V is TRBV4-1; 7 nucleotides align to TRBD1. The CDR3 extends over 15 amino acids. Germline CDR1 is MGHRA and CDR2 is YSYEKL. V gave up 4 bases and J gave up 3 bases; unmatched junction bases: 8. The CDR3 DNA is TGCGCCAGCAGCCCCTATGCCGACAGGGACTATGGCTACACCTTC. Translated: CASSPYADRDYGYTF.

This clone has more than one count but fewer than ten. The CDR3 DNA reads TGTGCCAGCAGTTACACCGGGACAGGGGCCACTGAAGCTTTCTTT. This translates into CASSYTGTGATEAFF. The V and J genes are TRBV6-5 and TRBJ1-1; TRBD1 aligns across 10 bases. The CDR3 runs 15 residues. The V segment lost 2 bases and the J segment 4 bases; nucleotides outside the gene matches: 4. The germline V gene encodes CDR1 MNHEY and CDR2 SVGAGI.

The chain employs TRBV6-2 or TRBV6-3 and TRBJ2-7, with 8 bases that match TRBD1. V gave up 6 bases and J gave up 4 bases; unmatched junction bases: 2. The CDR3 totals 12 residues. Germline-derived CDR1 and CDR2 are MNHEY and SVGEGT. The CDR3 nucleotides read TGTGCCAGCAGGTACAGGGGGTACGAGCAGTACTTC. Protein: CASRYRGYEQYF.

The chain recombines TRBV15 with TRBJ2-3; TRBD2 aligns across 9 bases. With 3 bases clipped from V and 5 bases from J, the junction kept 6 bases outside the gene matches. This CDR3 comprises 15 residues. CDR1 is LNHNV and CDR2 is YYDKDF in the germline V gene (reference sequence). The CDR3 DNA reads as TGTGCCACCAGCAGTCGGCGGGGGGGCCAAGATACGCAGTATTTT. Residues: CATSSRRGGQDTQYF.

This rearrangement joins TRBV10-3 to TRBJ1-2; D not resolved. CDR1 is ENHRY, CDR2 SYGVKD, per germline. Trimming left V 0 bases short and J 8 bases short, with 10 bases between. The CDR3 runs to 13 residues. The CDR3 sequence: CAISESREFGYTF. The CDR3 nucleotides are TGTGCCATCAGTGAGTCTCGGGAGTTCGGCTACACCTTC.

V usage is TRBV6-2 or TRBV6-3 and J usage is TRBJ1-4, with D unclear. Trimming removed 2 bases from V and 7 bases from J, with 5 bases in between. Germline CDR1 is MNHEY and CDR2 is SVGEGT. This CDR3 is built from 12 residues. The DNA for the CDR3 is TGTGCCAGCAGTTACCGGAGTGAAAAACTGTTTTTT. Protein: CASSYRSEKLFF.

The rearrangement uses TRBV10-3 and TRBJ1-5; 7 nucleotides agree with TRBD1. CDR3 size: 15 residues. Germline loops: CDR1 ENHRY, CDR2 SYGVKD. J gave up 1 base and V 3 bases, and 3 bases lay outside the gene matches. In DNA form, the CDR3 reads TGTGCCATCAGTGAAACAGGGGCCAGCAATCAGCCCCAGCATTTT. Residues: CAISETGASNQPQHF.

The genes are TRBV3-1 (or the pseudogene TRBV3-2) and TRBJ1-1; weak D call: TRBD1 (6 bases). Germline V gene sequence: CDR1 LGHDT, CDR2 YNNKEL (reference sequence). The CDR3 spans 13 residues. The V end was cut by 3 bases, the J end by 3 bases, with 8 bases between. The CDR3 bases are TGTGCCAGCAGCCACCCAGGGGACACTGAAGCTTTCTTT. It translates to CASSHPGDTEAFF.

This CDR3 reads CASSEAGSYNTEAFF. CDR3 nucleotide sequence: TGTGCCAGCAGTGAAGCCGGGTCCTACAACACTGAAGCTTTCTTT. The chain joins TRBV6-1 to TRBJ1-1; D is uncertain. Germline V gene data show CDR1 as MNHNS and CDR2 as SASEGT. V was pared by 0 bases and J by 2 bases, with 10 bases between. The CDR3 runs to 15 residues.

V is TRBV21-1 and J is TRBJ1-3; the D segment call TRBD1 is taken from the table without a DNA check. TRBV21-1 corresponds to a pseudogene. The CDR3 runs to 22 residues. CDR3 in amino acids: CASSKALPRTEVRGYSGNTIYF. CDR3 nucleotide sequence: TGTGCCAGCAGCAAAGCCTTACCCCGGACAGAGGTGAGGGGCTACTCTGGAAACACCATATATTTT.

The chain employs TRBV28 and TRBJ2-7; no clear D gene. The V end lost 8 bases, the J end lost 0 bases, and 5 bases lay between the germline ends. The germline V gene encodes CDR1 MDHEN and CDR2 SYDVKM. The CDR3 runs to 11 residues. The CDR3 DNA reads TGTGCCAGCTCCGGCTCCTACGAGCAGTACTTC. Protein: CASSGSYEQYF.

J is TRBJ2-7 and V is TRBV27; TRBD2 matches at 7 bases. This CDR3 is built from 15 residues. After removal of 4 bases from V and 6 bases from J, the junction contained 12 bases not matched to a gene. Germline CDR1 and CDR2: MNHEY and SMNVEV (reference sequence). CDR3 region: CASSWGGRGAGEQYF. As DNA, the CDR3 is TGTGCCAGCAGTTGGGGGGGACGAGGGGCGGGCGAGCAGTACTTC.